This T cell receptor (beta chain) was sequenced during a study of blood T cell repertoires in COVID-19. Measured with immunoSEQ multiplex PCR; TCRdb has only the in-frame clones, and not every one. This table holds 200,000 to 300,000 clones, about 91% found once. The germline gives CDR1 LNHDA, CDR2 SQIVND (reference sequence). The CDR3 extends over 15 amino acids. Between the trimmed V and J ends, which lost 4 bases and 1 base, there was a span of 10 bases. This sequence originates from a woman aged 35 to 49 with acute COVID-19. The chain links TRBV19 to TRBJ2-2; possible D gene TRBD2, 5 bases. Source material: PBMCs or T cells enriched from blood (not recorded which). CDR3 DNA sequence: TGTGCCAGTAGTACAGCGGAGAGGAACACCGGGGAGCTGTTTTTT. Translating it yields CASSTAERNTGELFF.